Below, 32 T cell receptor beta chains from the same sample are listed, as sequenced in a study of tumor-infiltrating lymphocytes in primary liver carcinoma. Synthesis of TCR beta cDNA was carried out from about 0.55 ug total RNA with a constant-region primer. Three rounds of nested multiplex PCR with slightly modified ARM-PCR produced TCR beta libraries. Use of TRBV1-TRBV30 forward primers with a C-beta reverse primer characterized the first two PCR rounds, which lasted around 9 cycles each. TCRdb used MiXCR to reprocess the multiplex PCR reads, holding one entry per CDR3 protein. The repertoire holds approximately 190,000 distinct CDR3 sequences, with around 85% as singletons. Bulk tissue was left unsorted, and RNA and DNA were co-extracted from 20-30 mg of it. Material for sequencing was tumor tissue from primary liver carcinoma. The source of these receptors is a man aged 35 to 55 with primary liver carcinoma and hepatitis B virus infection.

With regard to this clonotype: Germline is not matched at one junction end, which may reflect a read error. V is TRBV10-3 and J is TRBJ1-1, with D maybe TRBD1 (6 bases). There are 14 residues in the CDR3. CDR1 and CDR2 (germline): ENHRY, SYGVKD. The CDR3 bases are TGTGCCATCATGAAGCAGGGGATTGGCACTGAGGCTTTCTTT. This sequence encodes CAIMKQGIGTEAFF.

This chain links TRBV4-2 with TRBJ2-7; the D is unclear. The germline V gene has CDR1 LGHNA and CDR2 YNFKEQ. The length of the CDR3 is 12 residues. This chain's CDR3 is CASGQEAHEHYV. CDR3 bases: TGTGCCAGCGGCCAAGAGGCCCACGAGCATTACGTC.

As to this clonotype: The junction does not match germline at one end; this may be a read error. This rearrangement joins TRBV6-2 or TRBV6-3 to TRBJ2-3; D remains unclear. Germline V gene sequence: CDR1 MNHEY, CDR2 SVGEGT. The length of the CDR3 is 12 residues. As DNA, the CDR3 is TGCTCCAGCACCTCAGGAGCGGATACGCAGTATTTT. Translating it yields CSSTSGADTQYF.

For this clonotype: This clone may be a read error of a much larger clone one base away. The conserved phenylalanine or tryptophan normally closing the CDR3 is absent here, so this likely arose from a read error. The V call is TRBV28, the J call TRBJ2-1; the D gene could be TRBD1 or TRBD2 (6 bases each). CDR3 length: 14 residues. In germline, CDR1 is MDHEN, CDR2 SYDVKM. Trimming removed 6 bases from V and 8 bases from J, with 17 bases in between. The CDR3 loop is CASRPRGPTHEQFI. CDR3 in DNA: TGTGCCAGCAGACCTCGGGGGCCCACCCATGAGCAGTTCATC.

As to this clonotype: One end of the junction does not line up with germline, which may come from a read error. The CDR3 loop reads CASSMGGDRGVSLSGVNLLTF. In DNA, the CDR3 is TGTGCTAGCAGCATGGGGGGAGACAGGGGCGTTTCCCTCTCTGGGGTCAACCTCCTGACTTTC. This chain joins TRBV11-2 and TRBJ2-6, with 8 bases identical to TRBD1. CDR3 length: 21 amino acids. Per the germline V gene, CDR1 is SGHAT and CDR2 is FQNNGV.

On this clonotype: The conserved closing phenylalanine or tryptophan is absent in this CDR3, likely reflecting a read error. It is unclear where the CDR3 begins or ends on the DNA, so no DNA is shown, and the CDR3 is as TCRdb lists it. The chain is built from TRBV29-1 and TRBJ2-3; TRBD2, the D gene given by the table, was not confirmed from the DNA. The length of the CDR3 is 16 amino acids, counting both ends. Germline V gives CDR1 SQVTM, CDR2 ANQGSEA. The CDR3 sequence: CTVAGVDGRSTDTHYL.

The chain joins TRBV6-2 or TRBV6-3 to TRBJ2-5; D is unresolved. Trimming took 7 bases from V and 1 from J, leaving 13 bases between them. The CDR3 consists of 14 residues. Germline V gene sequence: CDR1 MNHEY, CDR2 SVGEGT. The CDR3 loop reads CASTPQGVQETQYF. CDR3 in DNA: TGTGCCAGCACCCCCCAAGGAGTCCAAGAGACCCAGTACTTC.

A word on this clonotype: A read error is likely, as this CDR3 ends without the conserved phenylalanine or tryptophan. This chain connects TRBV11-1 to TRBJ2-1; D may match TRBD1 or TRBD2 (5 bases each). Per germline, CDR1 SGHAT and CDR2 FQDESV (reference sequence). The CDR3 length is 16 residues. The CDR3 region is CASSLRGRASNKEQFL. The CDR3, as DNA: TGTGCCAGCAGCTTACGGGGCAGGGCCTCCAACAAAGAGCAGTTCCTC.

The CDR3 nucleotides are TGCAGCGTCCCTGGGACTAGATACAATGAGCAGTACTTC. This gives the protein CSVPGTRYNEQYF. V gene TRBV29-1 combines with J gene TRBJ2-1; 8 positions agree with TRBD2. The J call is in doubt because the DNA end fits TRBJ2-7 better. Germline V gene sequence: CDR1 SQVTM, CDR2 ANQGSEA. This CDR3 comprises 13 residues.

For this clonotype: A clone one base away is much larger, so this may be a read error. V gene TRBV10-3 combines with J gene TRBJ2-1, with 7 nucleotides matching TRBD1. CDR3 size: 15 residues. The V gene's germline CDR1 is ENHRY and CDR2 SYGVKD. CDR3 protein: CAVTPRDSSYNEQSF. CDR3 bases: TGTGCCGTAACCCCCCGGGACAGCTCCTACAATGAGCAGTCCTTC.

Regarding this clonotype: The junction shows a germline mismatch at one end, possibly a read error. This chain connects TRBV6-1 to TRBJ2-5; D possibly corresponds to TRBD2 (5 bases). The CDR3 has 14 amino acids. CDR1 and CDR2 from the germline V gene are MNHNS and SASEGT. The CDR3 DNA reads as TGTGCGAGCAGTATAGAACTAGTTCAAGAGACCCAGTACTTC. Protein: CASSIELVQETQYF.

This clonotype was counted only a few times. Sequence at one end of the junction differs from germline and may be a read error. The chain couples TRBV6-5 to TRBJ2-1; 8 nucleotides line up with TRBD2. The CDR3 sequence is 16 residues long. CDR1 MNHEY and CDR2 SVGAGI come from the germline V gene. CDR3 amino acids: CASSYRTNGRANEQFF. CDR3 DNA sequence: TGTGCCAGTAGTTACCGGACTAACGGGAGGGCCAACGAGCAGTTCTTC.

This clonotype was detected many times. The CDR3 loop reads CASSSHYEQYF. CDR3 DNA: TGTGCCAGCAGCTCACACTACGAGCAGTACTTC. The chain couples TRBV5-4 to TRBJ2-7; D uncertain. The CDR3 has 11 amino acids. V lost 3 bases to trimming and J lost 3 bases, with 4 bases between them. Germline V CDR1 and CDR2: SGHNT, YYREEE (reference sequence). Full variable domain (rest looked up from reference TRBV5-4 and TRBJ2-7): ETGVTQSPTHLIKTRGQQVTLRCSSQSGHNTVSWYQQALGQGPQFIFQYYREEENGRGNFPPRFSGLQFPNYSSELNVNALELDDSALYLCASSSHYEQYFGPGTRLTVT.

In the case of this clonotype: The junction and the germline gene differ at one end; a read error may be behind it. The chain recombines TRBV24-1 with TRBJ2-7; 9 bases align to TRBD1. Germline CDR1 reads KGHDR; CDR2 reads SFDVKD. The CDR3 is 18 residues long. The CDR3 sequence: CATSPPDRGPSTIYEQYF. For the CDR3, the DNA is TGTGCCACCTCGCCCCCGGACAGGGGACCTTCAACAATATACGAACAGTACTTC.

V and J are TRBV29-1 and TRBJ2-3, with 9 nucleotides matching TRBD2. The germline V gene encodes CDR1 SQVTM and CDR2 ANQGSEA. The V and J ends lost 7 bases and 15 bases, in that order; junction bases with no gene match: 26. The CDR3 length is 16 residues. The CDR3 spells CSGGRGDETSTDTRYF. CDR3 sequence (DNA): TGCAGCGGCGGGAGGGGGGACGAGACTAGCACAGATACGCGCTATTTT.

With regard to this clonotype: One end of the junction does not line up with germline, which may come from a read error. This CDR3 reads CASSSGGSFVGAHTDTQYF. In nucleotides, the CDR3 is TGTGCCAGCAGCTCTGGGGGAAGCTTTGTTGGAGCCCACACAGATACGCAATATTTT. This sequence joins TRBV11-1 and TRBJ2-3; perhaps D is TRBD1 or TRBD2 (5 bases each). CDR1 and CDR2 (germline): SGHAT, FQDESV (reference sequence). This CDR3 contains 19 residues. Variable domain in full (rest from reference TRBV11-1 and TRBJ2-3): EAEVAQSPRYKITEKSQAVAFWCDPISGHATLYWYRQILGQGPELLVQFQDESVVDDSQLPKDRFSAERLKGVDSTLKIQPAELGDSAMYLCASSSGGSFVGAHTDTQYFGPGTRLTVL.

The chain is built from TRBV6-1 and TRBJ1-5, with 9 nucleotides matching TRBD1. Germline CDR1 reads MNHNS; CDR2 reads SASEGT. The CDR3 contains 14 residues. V was clipped by 10 bases and J by 2 bases; unmatched bases: 6. The CDR3 region has the DNA TGTGCCATTATGAGGACAGGGGGCAATCAGCCCCAGCATTTT. Encoded protein: CAIMRTGGNQPQHF.

Remarks on this clonotype: It may be a read error: a sequence one base away is much more abundant. The chain links TRBV28 to TRBJ1-4, with D hard to call. Germline V lookup: CDR1 MDHEN, CDR2 SYDVKM. The CDR3 totals 14 residues. CDR3 bases: TGTGACAGCAGATTGGACCGTAGCTATGAAAAACTGTTTTTT. Protein: CDSRLDRSYEKLFF.

As regards this clonotype: Mismatch with germline at one junction end may stem from a read error. The J gene is TRBJ1-2, the V gene TRBV4-1, with TRBD1 as a possible D gene (6 bases). The CDR3 is 15 amino acids. Germline CDR1 and CDR2: MGHRA and YSYEKL. The chain's CDR3 is CASSLAGQGNSGYPF. DNA of the CDR3: TGCGCCAGCAGCCTCGCGGGCCAGGGGAACAGTGGCTACCCCTTC.

A remark on this clonotype: Sequence at one end of the junction differs from germline and may be a read error. The chain joins TRBV6-1 to TRBJ1-1, with a tentative D call TRBD1 (5 bases). Germline V gene sequence: CDR1 MNHNS, CDR2 SASEGT. This CDR3 comprises 12 residues. In DNA form, the CDR3 reads TGTGCCTGCCGAAGGGGTAACTCTGAAGCTATCTTT. This codes for CACRRGNSEAIF.

This clonotype was picked up one time. No conserved phenylalanine or tryptophan ends this CDR3, so it is likely a read error. V usage is TRBV6-6 and J usage is TRBJ2-1, with 7 nucleotides matching TRBD2. Germline CDR1 is MNHNY and CDR2 is SVGAGI (reference sequence). CDR3 length: 18 amino acids. This CDR3 is CASSDSNGLAVSYNEQFV. For the CDR3, the DNA is TGTGCCAGCAGTGACTCGAATGGGCTAGCGGTCTCCTACAATGAGCAGTTCGTC.

A note on this clonotype: One junction end disagrees with the germline gene, perhaps due to a read error. The chain joins TRBV11-2 to TRBJ2-4; 12 bases line up with TRBD2. CDR3 length equals 18 residues. From germline, CDR1 is SGHAT and CDR2 FQNNGV. CDR3 loop: CTGCSSGLAGLAKYIQYF. Written as DNA, the CDR3 is TGTACCGGCTGCTCATCGGGACTAGCGGGTCTAGCCAAATACATTCAGTACTTC.

As for this clonotype: Compared with germline, one end of the junction differs, possibly owing to a read error. The J gene is TRBJ2-1, the V gene TRBV6-1; 9 nucleotides match TRBD1. The CDR3 is 15 amino acids. The germline gives CDR1 MNHNS, CDR2 SASEGT. In nucleotides, the CDR3 is TGTGTCAGCAGTGAGACAGGGGGTATGTACAATGAGGAGTTCTTC. Its translation is CVSSETGGMYNEEFF.

Concerning this clonotype itself: This could be a read error, since a much larger clone is one nucleotide away. The chain carries TRBV28 and TRBJ1-5; D is ambiguous. CDR3 length equals 12 residues. Between the trimmed V and J ends, which lost 10 bases and 1 base, there was a span of 8 bases. Germline V gene sequence: CDR1 MDHEN, CDR2 SYDVKM. The chain's CDR3 is CATLESNQPQHF. For the CDR3, the DNA is TGTGCCACCTTAGAGAGCAATCAGCCCCAGCATTTT.

Turning to this clonotype: This CDR3 is missing its conserved last phenylalanine or tryptophan, likely due to a read error. The chain has TRBV9 and TRBJ1-4; TRBD1 is a possible D gene (5 bases). Germline V CDR1 and CDR2: SGDLS, YYNGEE. CDR3 length: 14 residues. Here the CDR3 DNA reads TGTGCCAGTAGCGTTCAGGGAGCTAATGAAAAACTGTTTTAT. Translation: CASSVQGANEKLFY.

CDR3 protein: CISSMGGTTEAFF. CDR3 DNA sequence: TGTATCAGCAGCATGGGGGGGACTACTGAAGCTTTCTTT. V gene TRBV6-6 combines with J gene TRBJ1-1; D perhaps matches TRBD1 (5 bases). The CDR3 is 13 residues long. The germline gives CDR1 MNHNY, CDR2 SVGAGI (reference sequence).

On this clonotype: Compared with germline, one end of the junction differs, possibly owing to a read error. The V and J genes are TRBV6-5 and TRBJ2-1; D possibly corresponds to TRBD2 (5 bases). The CDR3 covers 11 residues. CDR1 is MNHEY, CDR2 SVGAGI, per germline. Here the CDR3 DNA reads TGTGCCAGCGGAAGCCGGGGTGAGCATTTCTTC. This gives the protein CASGSRGEHFF.

As to this clonotype: The missing conserved phenylalanine or tryptophan at the end of this CDR3 makes a read error likely. The chain carries TRBV29-1 and TRBJ1-1; D remains unclear. The CDR3 runs 13 residues. Trimming took 4 bases from V and 5 from J, leaving 14 bases between them. Germline V gene lookup returns CDR1 SQVTM and CDR2 ANQGSEA. This chain's CDR3 is CSVGKTQNTEAFV. In DNA, the CDR3 is TGCAGCGTTGGGAAGACCCAGAATACTGAAGCTTTCGTT.

On this clonotype itself: A much larger clone differs by one base, so this may be a read error. The chain uses TRBV6-7 and TRBJ2-1, with TRBD2 identical over 9 bases. TRBV6-7 is classed as an ORF, of uncertain function. The CDR3 is 15 amino acids. Unmatched junction bases numbered 15, after V lost 11 bases and J lost 7 bases. The CDR3 DNA follows: TGTGCCGGACAGCGGGAGGCCCCTTGGATGAATGAGCAGTTCTTC. This encodes CAGQREAPWMNEQFF.

This clonotype was seen at least ten times. CDR3 nucleotides: TGTGCCAGCAGCTCCAGACTAGCGGGGGGCACAGATACGCAGTATTTT. It is translated as CASSSRLAGGTDTQYF. The rearrangement links TRBV7-9 to TRBJ2-3; 12 nucleotides match TRBD2. The J segment lost 1 base and the V segment lost 4 bases, leaving 3 bases of the junction unmatched. CDR1 is SEHNR, CDR2 FQNEAQ, per germline (reference sequence). The CDR3 runs to 16 residues.

In the case of this clonotype: A much larger clone lies one base from this, so it may be a read error. This sequence joins TRBV6-2 or TRBV6-3 and TRBJ2-7; no clear D gene. The V and J ends lost 5 bases and 2 bases respectively, with 10 bases between them. CDR3 length: 13 amino acids. Germline-derived CDR1 and CDR2 are MNHEY and SVGEGT. The CDR3 nucleotides read TGTGCCAGCAGTACAAGCTCCCCCTACGAGCAGTACTTC. Protein product: CASSTSSPYEQYF.

The gene calls are TRBV11-2 and TRBJ2-7, with TRBD2 matching 10 bases. The CDR3 is 15 amino acids. The germline V gene has CDR1 SGHAT and CDR2 FQNNGV. Trimming removed 2 bases from V and 5 bases from J; junction bases left unmatched: 6. CDR3 sequence: CASSLILAGANEQYF. In DNA form, the CDR3 reads TGTGCCAGCAGCTTAATCCTAGCGGGGGCTAACGAGCAGTACTTC.